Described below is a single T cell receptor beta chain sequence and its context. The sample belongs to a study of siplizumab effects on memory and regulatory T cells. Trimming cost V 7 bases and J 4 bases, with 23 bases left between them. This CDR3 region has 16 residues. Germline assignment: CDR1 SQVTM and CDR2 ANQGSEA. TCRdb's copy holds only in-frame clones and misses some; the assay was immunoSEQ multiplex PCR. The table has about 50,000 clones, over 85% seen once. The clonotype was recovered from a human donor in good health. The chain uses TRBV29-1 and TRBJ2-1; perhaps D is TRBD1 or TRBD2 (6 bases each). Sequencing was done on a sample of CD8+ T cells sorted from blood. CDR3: CSAEGGAHVIYNEQFF. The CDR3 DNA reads TGCAGCGCAGAGGGGGGCGCCCACGTGATTTACAATGAGCAGTTCTTC.